Sequencing of this T cell receptor (beta chain) was carried out in a study of regulatory T cells in long-lasting Graves disease. Overall study: Patients newly diagnosed with Graves' had been on antithyroid drugs for under 3 months.

General study results and limits: There was favoring of TRBV28, TRBJ1-2 and TRBJ2-5 in persistent disease.

Construction of the TCR beta libraries employed iRepertoire HTBI primers in conjunction with Arm-PCR of CDR3 regions. Using its own MiXCR run on the multiplex PCR reads, TCRdb lists one record per CDR3 protein. The table shows 250,000 to 400,000 distinct CDR3 sequences, with roughly 18% occurring only once. Time point noted: newly diagnosed GD, antithyroid drugs for less than 3 months. Making the TCR library involved RNA that had been extracted from PBMCs. Concerning this clonotype itself: Its antigen remains unknown.

The J segment lost 2 bases and the V segment lost 2 bases, leaving 9 bases of the junction unmatched. This CDR3 contains 17 residues. Germline CDR1 and CDR2: MDHEN and SYDVKM. The source is a female donor with Graves disease. Specimen: peripheral blood mononuclear cells (PBMCs), collected at new diagnosis, from a patient treated with antithyroid drugs. The rearrangement joins TRBV28 to TRBJ2-3; 8 bases match TRBD2. CDR3 in amino acids: CASSLPSGSHTTDTQYF. In DNA form, the CDR3 reads TGTGCCAGCAGTTTACCCAGCGGGAGCCATACCACAGATACGCAGTATTTT.